The clone carrying this T cell receptor beta chain was seen more than once but under ten times. What it binds is unknown. The data were taken from a study of T-cell reconstitution after alpha-beta-depleted transplantation in children. Study-level findings and limits: The study reportedly traced alpha-beta T cells about two months after transplant to several hundred expanded graft clones.

This CDR3 contains 16 residues. Per germline, CDR1 SGHAT and CDR2 FQNNGV. The ends were cut back, 1 base at V and 2 bases at J, with 15 bases in the middle. Molecular barcoding with unique molecular identifiers was used for the TCRbeta library. TCRdb independently ran MiXCR on the PCR reads; one entry per CDR3 protein. The sample carries some 830,000 distinct CDR3 sequences, approximately 15% recorded once. The receptor was isolated from a male patient aged 10 to 17 who had a stem cell transplant for acute lymphoblastic leukemia, so the T cells may come from the graft donor. The chain employs TRBV11-2 and TRBJ2-7, with D perhaps TRBD2 (5 bases). The sample here was PBMCs, mostly from graft donor cells, taken 360 days after TCRalphabeta/CD19-depleted stem cell transplant. The CDR3, as DNA: TGTGCCAGCAGCTTAGCGGCTCGGACTCCACCCTACGAGCAGTACTTC. It codes for CASSLAARTPPYEQYF.